Listed below are T cell receptor beta chains from one sample, sequenced in a study of PD-L1 blockade in urothelial cancer. The protocol was immunoSEQ multiplex PCR, while the TCRdb copy is restricted to in-frame clones and leaves out a portion. Here the sample spans 45,000 to 50,000 clones, roughly 80% being singletons. The source was PBMCs, collected around atezolizumab (anti-PD-L1) treatment. The source of these receptors is a man in his sixties or seventies with urothelial cancer. Both conserved end residues are part of each CDR3. The D gene is left open where the match is weak. Size tells how often a clone was seen (once, few, many) or the class of an expanded clone, and some rows leave it out.

D gene	clone size	V gene	J gene	CDR3 DNA	CDR3 protein
-	-	TRBV2	TRBJ1-2	TGTGCCAGCAAAGGACAGCTGATATTCTATGGCTACACCTTC	CASKGQLIFYGYTF
TRBD2	-	TRBV28	TRBJ2-7	TGTGCCAGCAGCGGGATAGCGGGAGTGACATCCGAGCAGTACTTC	CASSGIAGVTSEQYF
-	once	TRBV27	TRBJ1-2	TGTGCCAGCAGAGCGGGGGTGGGCAACTATGGCTACACCTTC	CASRAGVGNYGYTF
-	-	TRBV2	TRBJ1-2	TGTGCCAGCAGTGAAAGCAGGGGTGATGGCTACACCTTC	CASSESRGDGYTF
TRBD1	few	TRBV30	TRBJ2-5	TGTGCCTGGGACAGGGGGCGTGGGGAGACCCAGTACTTC	CAWDRGRGETQYF
-	-	TRBV5-4	TRBJ2-1	TGTGCCAGCAGCTCGCGCGAGGGCCGAGGGTCCTACAATGAGCAGTTCTTC	CASSSREGRGSYNEQFF
TRBD2	-	TRBV7-9	TRBJ2-1	TGTGCCAGCAGCCCAGGACTAGCGGGAGGGCCCCCTAATGAGCAGTTCTTC	CASSPGLAGGPPNEQFF
TRBD1	few	TRBV29-1	TRBJ2-1	TGCAGCGTTTCGGAAACAGGGGGTCAATACAATGAGCAGTTCTTC	CSVSETGGQYNEQFF
TRBD1	-	TRBV7-8	TRBJ1-1	TGTGCCAGCAGCGCAATGCCGGGACAGGGGGCTGAAGCTTTCTTT	CASSAMPGQGAEAFF
TRBD2	once	TRBV5-4	TRBJ2-5	TGTGCCAGCAGCTTTGCAGCGTCTAGCGGAGAAGAGACCCAGTACTTC	CASSFAASSGEETQYF
-	-	TRBV5-1	TRBJ1-2	TGCGCCAGCAGCTTGACGGAGGTCAGCCTTAACTATGGCTACACCTTC	CASSLTEVSLNYGYTF
TRBD2	-	TRBV4-1	TRBJ2-3	TGCGCCAGCAGCCAAGGTATAGCGGGCTACACAGATACGCAGTATTTT	CASSQGIAGYTDTQYF
-	once	TRBV18	TRBJ2-5	TGTGCCAGCCATGAGGCAGAGACCCAGTACTTC	CASHEAETQYF
TRBD2	-	TRBV6-5	TRBJ2-5	TGTGCCAGCAGTTACCAGCGGGAGGTCTTGACCCAGTACTTC	CASSYQREVLTQYF
TRBD2	-	TRBV5-1	TRBJ2-1	TGCGCCAGCAGCTGGGGAGCGGGAGGGGGTAATGAGCAGTTCTTC	CASSWGAGGGNEQFF
-	-	TRBV11-3	TRBJ2-7	TGTGCCAGCAGCTTCGCGGGCGCAGGTAGAGAGCAGTACTTC	CASSFAGAGREQYF
-	-	TRBV7-2	TRBJ2-4	TGTGCCAGCAGCTTAGTCGACACGGACATTCAGTACTTC	CASSLVDTDIQYF
-	-	TRBV6-1	TRBJ2-3	TGTGCCAGCATCAGGGCCTTATTAGATACGCAGTATTTT	CASIRALLDTQYF
TRBD2	once	TRBV28	TRBJ2-7	TGTGCCAGCAGTTTAGCAGGGACTAGAGCCTACGAGCAGTACTTC	CASSLAGTRAYEQYF
TRBD2	-	TRBV15	TRBJ2-7	TGTGCCACCAGCAGACCCGGCTCCGGGACTAGGGCCAATCCTTCGGGCGAGCAGTACTTC	CATSRPGSGTRANPSGEQYF
-	-	TRBV6-6	TRBJ2-1	TGTGCCGGTCAGGGTCACGTTTGGGGTGAGCAGTTCTTC	CAGQGHVWGEQFF
TRBD1	-	TRBV7-6	TRBJ2-5	TGTGCCAGCAGCTTGGGACAGCAAGAGACCCAGTACTTC	CASSLGQQETQYF
-	-	TRBV10-1	TRBJ1-1	TGCGCCAGCAGCGAATCTCACAGGGACACTGAAGCTTTCTTT	CASSESHRDTEAFF
TRBD1	-	TRBV4-1	TRBJ2-7	TGCGCCAGCAGCCAAGGGGGGACAGGGTTTCGCGAGCAGTACTTC	CASSQGGTGFREQYF
TRBD1	few	TRBV29-1	TRBJ2-5	TGCAGCGGGGACAGGGGCGGAGAGACCCAGTACTTC	CSGDRGGETQYF
TRBD2	-	TRBV5-1	TRBJ2-3	TGCGCCAGCAGCCCTCGATTTCTAGCGGGAGTCACAGATACGCAGTATTTT	CASSPRFLAGVTDTQYF
TRBD1	-	TRBV7-2	TRBJ2-7	TGTGCCAGCAGCTCGGGCCGGGGGACAGGGTCCCACGAGCAGTACTTC	CASSSGRGTGSHEQYF